This T cell receptor beta chain was recorded in a study of shared clonotypes between healthy human individuals. Overall study context: Three plates were used per donor for CD4 naive, three for CD4 memory, two for CD8 naive and one for CD8 memory.

Researchers ran the assay at a deep level. The method was immunoSEQ multiplex PCR; TCRdb's version includes in-frame clones alone and lacks a portion of them. The data show roughly 2,000,000 clones, with roughly 94% seen just once and 1.2% held by the top ten. CD45RO-negative cells were positively selected for CCR7, leaving out terminally differentiated effector memory CD45RA+ cells. This CDR3 spans 15 amino acids. CDR1 SGHDT and CDR2 YYEEEE come from the germline V gene. Trimming cost V 4 bases and J 1 base; bases outside gene matches: 7. This sequence originates from a man between 18 and 35 years old in good health. The chain carries TRBV5-6 and TRBJ2-5; TRBD2 aligns across 7 bases. Sequencing was done on a sample of naive CD8+ T cells sorted from blood. The CDR3 DNA reads as TGTGCCAGCAGCCAGCGGGGAGTGGGCCAAGAGACCCAGTACTTC. Its protein product is CASSQRGVGQETQYF.